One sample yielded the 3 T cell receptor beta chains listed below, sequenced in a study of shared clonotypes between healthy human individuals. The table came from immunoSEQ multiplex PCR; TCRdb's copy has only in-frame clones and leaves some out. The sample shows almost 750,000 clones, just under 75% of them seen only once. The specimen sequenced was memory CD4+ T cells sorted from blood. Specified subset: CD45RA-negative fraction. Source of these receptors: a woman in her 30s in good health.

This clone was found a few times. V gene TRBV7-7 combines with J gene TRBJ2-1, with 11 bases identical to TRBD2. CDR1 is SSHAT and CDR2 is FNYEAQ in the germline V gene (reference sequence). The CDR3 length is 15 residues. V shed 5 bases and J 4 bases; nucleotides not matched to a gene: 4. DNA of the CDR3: TGTGCCAGCAGCCCTATAGCGGGAGGGTACAATGAGCAGTTCTTC. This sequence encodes CASSPIAGGYNEQFF.

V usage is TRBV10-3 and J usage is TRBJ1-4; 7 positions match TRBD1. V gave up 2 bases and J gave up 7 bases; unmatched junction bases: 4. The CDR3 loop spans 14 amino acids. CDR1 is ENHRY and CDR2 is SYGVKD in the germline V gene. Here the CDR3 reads CAISEGAGGEKLFF. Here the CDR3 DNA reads TGTGCCATCAGTGAGGGGGCAGGGGGTGAAAAACTGTTTTTT.

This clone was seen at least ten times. The CDR3 DNA is TGTGCCAGCAGTCCCAGCGGAGGGGGCTACAATGAGCAGTTCTTC. Translating gives CASSPSGGGYNEQFF. The J gene is TRBJ2-1, the V gene TRBV6-1; TRBD1 or TRBD2 may be the D gene (6 bases each). V lost 5 bases and J 3 bases, leaving 14 bases between the germline ends. Germline V gene lookup returns CDR1 MNHNS and CDR2 SASEGT. The length of the CDR3 is 15 residues.